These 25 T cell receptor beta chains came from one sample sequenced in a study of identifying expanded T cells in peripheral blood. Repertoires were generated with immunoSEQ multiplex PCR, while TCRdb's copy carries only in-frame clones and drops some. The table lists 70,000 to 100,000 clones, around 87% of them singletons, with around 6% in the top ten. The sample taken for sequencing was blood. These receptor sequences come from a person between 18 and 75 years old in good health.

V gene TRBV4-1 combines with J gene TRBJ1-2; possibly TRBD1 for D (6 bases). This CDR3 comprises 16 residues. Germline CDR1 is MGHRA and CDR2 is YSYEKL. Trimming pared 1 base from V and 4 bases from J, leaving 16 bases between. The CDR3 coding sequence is TGCGCCAGCAGCCAAGGACAGGTCTTTCTTACCTATGGCTACACCTTC. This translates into CASSQGQVFLTYGYTF.

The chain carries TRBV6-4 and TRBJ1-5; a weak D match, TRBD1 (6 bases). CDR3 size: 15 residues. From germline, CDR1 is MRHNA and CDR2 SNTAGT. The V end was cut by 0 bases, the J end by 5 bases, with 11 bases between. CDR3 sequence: CASSDSPGDHQPQHF. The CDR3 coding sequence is TGTGCCAGCAGTGACTCCCCAGGGGATCATCAGCCCCAGCATTTT.

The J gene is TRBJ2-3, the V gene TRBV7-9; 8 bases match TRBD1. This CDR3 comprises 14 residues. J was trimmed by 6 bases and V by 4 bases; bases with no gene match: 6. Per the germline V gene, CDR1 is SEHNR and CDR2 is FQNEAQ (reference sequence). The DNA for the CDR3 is TGTGCCAGCAGCTCAGGGGGCGGTGCGGATACGCAGTATTTT. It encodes CASSSGGGADTQYF.

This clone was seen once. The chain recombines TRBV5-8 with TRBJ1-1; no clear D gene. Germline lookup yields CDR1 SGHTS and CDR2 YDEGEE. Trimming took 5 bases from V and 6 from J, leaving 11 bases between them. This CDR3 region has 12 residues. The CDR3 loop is CASSRRAPEAFF. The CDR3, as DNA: TGTGCCAGCAGTAGAAGGGCCCCTGAAGCTTTCTTT.

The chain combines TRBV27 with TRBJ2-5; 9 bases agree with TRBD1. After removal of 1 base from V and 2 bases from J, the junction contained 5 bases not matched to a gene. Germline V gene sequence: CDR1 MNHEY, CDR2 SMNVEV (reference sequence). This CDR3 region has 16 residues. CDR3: CASSLFGTGIQETQYF. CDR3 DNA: TGTGCCAGCAGTTTATTTGGGACAGGGATACAAGAGACCCAGTACTTC.

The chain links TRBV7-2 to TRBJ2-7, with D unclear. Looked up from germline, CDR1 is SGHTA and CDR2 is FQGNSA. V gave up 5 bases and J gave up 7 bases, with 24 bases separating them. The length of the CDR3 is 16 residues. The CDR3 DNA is TGTGCCAGCAGCCACGCCGTGGTGGGTGCGGTGGGAGAGCAGTACTTC. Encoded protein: CASSHAVVGAVGEQYF.

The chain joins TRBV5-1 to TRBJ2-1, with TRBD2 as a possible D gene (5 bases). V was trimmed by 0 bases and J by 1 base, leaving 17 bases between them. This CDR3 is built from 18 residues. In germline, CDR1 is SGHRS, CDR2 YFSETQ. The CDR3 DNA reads TGCGCCAGCAGCTTGGAGGGTGGCCCTAGCCCTTCCTACAATGAGCAGTTCTTC. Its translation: CASSLEGGPSPSYNEQFF.

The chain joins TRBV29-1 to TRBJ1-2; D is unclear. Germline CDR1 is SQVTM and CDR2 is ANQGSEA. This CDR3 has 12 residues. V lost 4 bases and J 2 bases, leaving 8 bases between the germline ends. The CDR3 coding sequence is TGCAGCGTTGTAAAGGGAAACTATGGCTACACCTTC. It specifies CSVVKGNYGYTF.

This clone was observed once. CDR3 DNA: TGTGCCAGCAGATCAACAGGGCATGAAAAACTGTTTTTT. The encoded protein is CASRSTGHEKLFF. J is TRBJ1-4 and V is TRBV6-5, with a weak D call TRBD1 (6 bases). The CDR3 is 13 residues long. The V gene's germline CDR1 is MNHEY and CDR2 SVGAGI. The germline V and J ends were trimmed by 6 bases and 6 bases, with 11 bases remaining between them.

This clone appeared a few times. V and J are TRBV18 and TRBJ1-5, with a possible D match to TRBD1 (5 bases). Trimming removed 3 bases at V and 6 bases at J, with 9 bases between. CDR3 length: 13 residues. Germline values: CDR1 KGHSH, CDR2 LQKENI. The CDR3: CASSPDRVQPQHF. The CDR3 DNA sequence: TGTGCCAGCTCACCCGACAGAGTTCAGCCCCAGCATTTT.

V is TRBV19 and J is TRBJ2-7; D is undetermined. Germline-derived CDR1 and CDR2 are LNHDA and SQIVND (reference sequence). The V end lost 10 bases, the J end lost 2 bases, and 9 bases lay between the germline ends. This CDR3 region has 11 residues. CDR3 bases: TGTGCCACCTCAGACACCTACGAGCAGTACTTC. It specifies CATSDTYEQYF.

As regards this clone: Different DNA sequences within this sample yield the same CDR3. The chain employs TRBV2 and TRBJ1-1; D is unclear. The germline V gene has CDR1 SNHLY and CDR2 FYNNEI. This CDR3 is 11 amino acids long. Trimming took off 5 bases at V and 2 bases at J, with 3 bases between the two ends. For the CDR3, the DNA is TGTGCCAGCAGTAGAAACACTGAAGCTTTCTTT. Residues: CASSRNTEAFF.

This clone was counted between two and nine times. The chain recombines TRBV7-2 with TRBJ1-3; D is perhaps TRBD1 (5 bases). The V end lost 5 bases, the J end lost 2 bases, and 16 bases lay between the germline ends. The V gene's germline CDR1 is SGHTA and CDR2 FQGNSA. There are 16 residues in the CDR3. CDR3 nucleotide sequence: TGTGCCAGCAGCCCCCAGGGTCCGGGAGCTGGAAACACCATATATTTT. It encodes CASSPQGPGAGNTIYF.

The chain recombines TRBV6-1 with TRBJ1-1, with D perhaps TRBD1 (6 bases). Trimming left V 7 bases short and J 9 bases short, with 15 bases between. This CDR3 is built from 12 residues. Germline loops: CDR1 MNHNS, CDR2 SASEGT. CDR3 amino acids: CASNDNRVQAFF. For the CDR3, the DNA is TGTGCCAGCAACGACAACAGGGTTCAAGCTTTCTTT.

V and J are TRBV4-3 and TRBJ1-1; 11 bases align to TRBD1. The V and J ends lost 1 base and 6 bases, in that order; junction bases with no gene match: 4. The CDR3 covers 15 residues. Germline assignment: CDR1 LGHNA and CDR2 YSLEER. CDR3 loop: CASSQVGQGASEAFF. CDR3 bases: TGCGCCAGCAGCCAAGTAGGACAGGGGGCCTCTGAAGCTTTCTTT.

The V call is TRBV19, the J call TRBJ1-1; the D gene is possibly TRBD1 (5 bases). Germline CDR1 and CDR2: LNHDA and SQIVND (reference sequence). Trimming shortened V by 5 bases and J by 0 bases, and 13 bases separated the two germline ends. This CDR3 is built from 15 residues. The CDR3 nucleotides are TGTGCCAGTAGTCTCTCGACAGCTATGAACACTGAAGCTTTCTTT. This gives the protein CASSLSTAMNTEAFF.

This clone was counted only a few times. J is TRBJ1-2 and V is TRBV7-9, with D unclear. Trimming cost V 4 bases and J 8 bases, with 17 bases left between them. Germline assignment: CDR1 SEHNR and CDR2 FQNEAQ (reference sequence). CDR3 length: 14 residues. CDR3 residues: CASSSIDLLGGYTF. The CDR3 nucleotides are TGTGCCAGCAGCTCAATAGACCTTCTCGGCGGCTACACCTTC.

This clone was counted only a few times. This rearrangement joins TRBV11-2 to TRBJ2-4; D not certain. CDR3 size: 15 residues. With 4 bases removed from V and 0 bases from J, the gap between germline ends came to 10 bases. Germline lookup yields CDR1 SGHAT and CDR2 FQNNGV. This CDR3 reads CASSSYRVAKNIQYF. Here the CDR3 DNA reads TGTGCCAGCAGCTCATATCGGGTAGCCAAAAACATTCAGTACTTC.

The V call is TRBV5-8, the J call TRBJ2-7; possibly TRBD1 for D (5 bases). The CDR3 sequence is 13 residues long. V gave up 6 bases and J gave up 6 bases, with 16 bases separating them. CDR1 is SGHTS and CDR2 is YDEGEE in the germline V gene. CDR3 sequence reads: CASTQIRVSEQYF. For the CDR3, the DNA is TGTGCCAGCACTCAGATCAGGGTTTCCGAGCAGTACTTC.

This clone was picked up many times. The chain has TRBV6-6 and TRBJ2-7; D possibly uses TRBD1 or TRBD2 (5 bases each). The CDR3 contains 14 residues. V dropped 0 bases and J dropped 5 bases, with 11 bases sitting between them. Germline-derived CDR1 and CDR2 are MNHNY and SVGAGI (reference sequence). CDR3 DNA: TGTGCCAGCAGTTACTCCCAGGGAGCCCACGAGCAGTACTTC. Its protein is CASSYSQGAHEQYF.

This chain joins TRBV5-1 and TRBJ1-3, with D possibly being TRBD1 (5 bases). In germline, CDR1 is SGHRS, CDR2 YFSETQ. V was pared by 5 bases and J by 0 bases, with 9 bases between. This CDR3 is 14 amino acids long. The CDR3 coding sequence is TGCGCCAGCAGATGGGGCCCCTCTGGAAACACCATATATTTT. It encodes CASRWGPSGNTIYF.

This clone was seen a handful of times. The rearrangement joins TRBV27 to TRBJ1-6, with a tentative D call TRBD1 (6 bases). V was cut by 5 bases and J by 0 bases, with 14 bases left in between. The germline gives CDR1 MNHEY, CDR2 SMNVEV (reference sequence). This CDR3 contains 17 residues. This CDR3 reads CASSPRTASSYNSPLHF. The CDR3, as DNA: TGTGCCAGCAGTCCTAGGACAGCCAGCTCCTATAATTCACCCCTCCACTTT.

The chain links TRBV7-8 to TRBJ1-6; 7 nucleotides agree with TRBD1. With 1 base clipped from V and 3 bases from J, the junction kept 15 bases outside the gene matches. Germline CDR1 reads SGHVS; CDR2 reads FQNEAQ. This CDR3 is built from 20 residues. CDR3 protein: CASSLVTGQTGALYNSPLHF. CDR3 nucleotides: TGTGCCAGCAGCTTAGTAACTGGTCAAACAGGGGCTCTCTATAATTCACCCCTCCACTTT.

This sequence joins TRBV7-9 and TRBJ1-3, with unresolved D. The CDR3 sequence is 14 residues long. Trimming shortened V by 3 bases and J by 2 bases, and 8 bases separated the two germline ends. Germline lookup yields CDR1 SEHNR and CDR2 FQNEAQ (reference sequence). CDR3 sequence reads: CASSFGQPGNTIYF. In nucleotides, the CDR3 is TGTGCCAGCAGCTTTGGTCAACCTGGAAACACCATATATTTT.

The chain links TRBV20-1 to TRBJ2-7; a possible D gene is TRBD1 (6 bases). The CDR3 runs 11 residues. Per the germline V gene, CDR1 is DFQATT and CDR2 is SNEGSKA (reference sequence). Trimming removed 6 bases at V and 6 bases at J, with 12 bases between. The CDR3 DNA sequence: TGCAGTGCCATCGGACAGTTCGAGCAGTACTTC. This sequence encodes CSAIGQFEQYF.